This T cell receptor (beta chain) was identified during a study of blood T cell repertoires in COVID-19. Germline V lookup: CDR1 LNHDA, CDR2 SQIVND (reference sequence). Trimming cost V 11 bases and J 6 bases; bases outside gene matches: 15. This CDR3 contains 15 residues. As originally analysed: How many nucleated cells were present was estimated from reference gene primer amplification. The method was immunoSEQ multiplex PCR; TCRdb's version includes in-frame clones alone and lacks a portion of them. That table supplies the V and J calls and clone size; D and trimming were determined from the DNA. The top ten clones hold roughly a tenth of a sample with some 260,000 clones, around nine tenths of them seen once.

Sequenced sample: peripheral blood. V usage is TRBV19 and J usage is TRBJ2-3, with TRBD1 matching over 9 bases. This receptor was identified in a woman aged 70 to 79 with COVID-19, enrolled during active disease. CDR3 nucleotides: TGTGCCTCCTTAGAAGGGACAGGGTTGTCGGATACGCAGTATTTT. Protein sequence: CASLEGTGLSDTQYF.